The sequence of this T cell receptor beta chain was determined in a study of control samples from healthy donors and cancer patients (TCRdb year 2020). The CDR3 goes from the cysteine to the phenylalanine over 17 residues. The CDR3 DNA has 51 bases and is translated from base 1. The germline V gene (reference sequence) gives CDR1 as LNHNV and CDR2 as YYDKDF. V trim: 5 bases; J trim: 5 bases; unmatched bases: 9. Library construction relied on the immunoSEQ multiplex PCR assay. In its TCRdb copy, this immuneACCESS table keeps in-frame sequences only and misses some clones. Where compared with another copy, unresolved V genes explain less than half of these, and the others have no known cause. This sample comprises 150,000 to 200,000 clones, around 88% of them detected only once. The top ten constitute roughly 1.7% of the sample. Turning to this clone: The antigen it recognizes is unknown. Within one base of it there is no much larger clone, and no base qualities were kept.

The TCR sequence derives from a man aged 18 to 29 in good health. The material sequenced was blood. The V and J genes are TRBV15 and TRBJ2-1; the central 13 bases match TRBD2. The CDR3 is CATSEVPGLAGNNEQFF. The bases read TGTGCCACCAGCGAAGTTCCGGGACTAGCGGGGAACAATGAGCAGTTCTTC. The full variable domain, completed from the reference TRBV15 and TRBJ2-1 proteins outside the CDR3, reads DAMVIQNPRYQVTQFGKPVTLSCSQTLNHNVMYWYQQKSSQAPKLLFHYYDKDFNNEADTPDNFQSRRPNTSFCFLDIRSPGLGDTAMYLCATSEVPGLAGNNEQFFGPGTRLTVL.